This T cell receptor beta chain derives from a study of blood T cell repertoires in COVID-19. Study-wide background: T cells, B-cell-depleted T cells, or PBMCs provided the cDNA or gDNA that served as material.

Sequencing was performed with immunoSEQ multiplex PCR; in TCRdb, only in-frame clones are kept and a portion is missing. The sample has hundreds of thousands of clones; 80% to 90% are singletons. The V segment lost 4 bases and the J segment 0 bases; nucleotides outside the gene matches: 5. This CDR3 region has 18 residues. Germline assignment: CDR1 SGHDT and CDR2 YYEEEE. The clonotype was recovered from a man in his fifties who had been exposed to COVID-19. The sample consisted of PBMCs or T cells enriched from blood (not recorded which). The chain uses TRBV5-6 and TRBJ2-1, with 15 bases fitting TRBD2. CDR3 loop: CASSPGLAGGPSYNEQFF. The CDR3 region has the DNA TGTGCCAGCAGCCCGGGACTAGCGGGAGGACCCTCCTACAATGAGCAGTTCTTC.